Listed below are T cell receptor beta chains from one sample, sequenced in a study of cytomegalovirus exposure and HLA in healthy donors. Profiling relied on immunoSEQ multiplex PCR, and the TCRdb table lists in-frame clones only, not all of them. The sample consists of approximately 170,000 clones, over 70% of them appearing once. The sequencing input was PBMCs. The receptors were gathered from a man aged 50-59 years in good health and CMV-seropositive. CDR3s include the opening cysteine and the closing phenylalanine or tryptophan. The D gene is left open where the match is weak. Size is omitted from some rows. Given values are once, few, many or a class for expanded clones.

V gene	D gene	clone size	J gene	CDR3 DNA	CDR3 protein
TRBV18	TRBD1	-	TRBJ2-6	TGTGCCAGCTCACCGGACAGGGTTGGGGCCAACGTCCTGACTTTC	CASSPDRVGANVLTF
TRBV5-5	TRBD1	-	TRBJ2-4	TGTGCCAGCAGCCATTCCGGGACAGGCCAATTAATAGCAAAAAACATTCAGTACTTC	CASSHSGTGQLIAKNIQYF
TRBV4-3	TRBD2	-	TRBJ2-1	TGCGCCAGCAGCCAAGATTCTAGCGGGAGGGCCCGGTTCTTC	CASSQDSSGRARFF
TRBV28	TRBD2	-	TRBJ2-3	TGTGCCAGCACTGATAGCGGGAGGGGAGATACGCAGTATTTT	CASTDSGRGDTQYF
TRBV15	TRBD1	-	TRBJ2-3	TGTGCCACCAGTCAAGACAGGGGAAGCACAGATACGCAGTATTTT	CATSQDRGSTDTQYF
TRBV28	-	-	TRBJ1-4	TGTGCCAGCAGTTCCCGGGGGGGAAATGAAAAACTGTTTTTT	CASSSRGGNEKLFF
TRBV30	-	-	TRBJ1-4	TGTGCCTGGAGTGTAACGCCTGGGCCTCATGAAAAACTGTTTTTT	CAWSVTPGPHEKLFF
TRBV9	-	-	TRBJ2-1	TGTGCCAGCAGTCCTGGGACAAAGTACAATGAGCAGTTCTTC	CASSPGTKYNEQFF
TRBV5-1	-	-	TRBJ2-3	TGCGCCAGCCGCGTTAGCACAGATACGCAGTATTTT	CASRVSTDTQYF
TRBV14	TRBD1	-	TRBJ2-5	TGTGCCAGCAGCCAGGCCTCGCACAGGGGGCGGCTGGAGACCCAGTACTTC	CASSQASHRGRLETQYF
TRBV5-1	-	-	TRBJ2-7	TGCGCCAGCAGCTTGGGGCAGGGGGGCCACGAGCAGTACTTC	CASSLGQGGHEQYF
TRBV6-1	-	-	TRBJ1-2	TGTGCCAGCAGTGAGTCCCTTGCGCGGGCCGATGTCGACTATGGCTACACCTTC	CASSESLARADVDYGYTF
TRBV5-1	-	-	TRBJ1-5	TGCGCCAGCAGCTTGGTTGGGGGCCCTCGACAGCCCCAGCATTTT	CASSLVGGPRQPQHF
TRBV10-3	-	-	TRBJ1-1	TGTGCCATCGGGGAGAGGGCTAACACTGAAGCTTTCTTT	CAIGERANTEAFF
TRBV5-1	TRBD1	-	TRBJ1-2	TGCGCCAGCAGCGATCAGGGGGGCGGCTATGGCTACACCTTC	CASSDQGGGYGYTF
TRBV5-1	-	-	TRBJ2-7	TGCGCCAGCAGCTTGGACAGTTACTCCTACGAGCAGTACTTC	CASSLDSYSYEQYF
TRBV28	TRBD1	-	TRBJ1-4	TGTGCCAGCAGGAGACCGGGACAGGGGGGGGAAAAACTGTTTTTT	CASRRPGQGGEKLFF
TRBV5-1	-	-	TRBJ2-1	TGCGCCAGCAGCTCCAGACTAGATATAACTGAGCAGTTCTTC	CASSSRLDITEQFF
TRBV9	-	-	TRBJ2-2	TGTGCCAGCAGCGTATGGAGGGACCCGAGCACCGGGGAGCTGTTTTTT	CASSVWRDPSTGELFF
TRBV6-6	TRBD1	-	TRBJ1-2	TGTGCCAGCAGTCGGAGTGCCGGGACAGACCGTTATGGCTACACCTTC	CASSRSAGTDRYGYTF
TRBV29-1	-	-	TRBJ2-1	TGCAGCGTTAGCTCCGGGACACGGTTTTACAATGAGCAGTTCTTC	CSVSSGTRFYNEQFF
TRBV27	-	-	TRBJ2-7	TGTGCCAGCAGTTACAGCTTCAGCTCCTACGAGCAGTACTTC	CASSYSFSSYEQYF
TRBV28	-	-	TRBJ2-7	TGTGCCAGCAGTTCAGGGGACCACCCCTACGAGCAGTACTTC	CASSSGDHPYEQYF
TRBV29-1	TRBD2	-	TRBJ2-1	TGCAGCGTCGAAAAAATACTAGCGGACACCTACAATGAGCAGTTCTTC	CSVEKILADTYNEQFF
TRBV7-9	TRBD2	-	TRBJ2-2	TGTGCCAGCAGCCCTAGCGGGAGGGGCAACACCGGGGAGCTGTTTTTT	CASSPSGRGNTGELFF
TRBV6-1	TRBD1	once	TRBJ2-3	TGTGCCAGCACTCCATGGGCAGGGGGAGCAGATACGCAGTATTTT	CASTPWAGGADTQYF
TRBV5-4	TRBD2	once	TRBJ2-7	TGTGCCAGCAGCTTATTGACTAGCGGGGGGGAGCAGTACTTC	CASSLLTSGGEQYF
TRBV27	TRBD2	-	TRBJ2-7	TGTGCCAGCAGTTTTCGGGCGGGGGGATCCTACGAGCAGTACTTC	CASSFRAGGSYEQYF
TRBV4-3	TRBD2	few	TRBJ2-1	TGCGCCAGCAGCCTCCATAGTAGCGGGGACTCCTACAATGAGCAGTTCTTC	CASSLHSSGDSYNEQFF
TRBV4-3	TRBD2	-	TRBJ2-7	TGCGCCAGCAGCCATGCTCGGACTAGCGCCAGCTCCTACGAGCAGTACTTC	CASSHARTSASSYEQYF
TRBV6-5	TRBD2	few	TRBJ2-1	TGTGCCAGCTCGGGAAGCGGGACCAGAAATGAGCAGTTCTTC	CASSGSGTRNEQFF
TRBV5-1	-	-	TRBJ2-1	TGCGCCAGCAGCCAATGGGGACGGGCAGGGGATAAACATGAGCAGTTCTTC	CASSQWGRAGDKHEQFF
TRBV27	-	-	TRBJ1-1	TGTGCCAGCAGTTTATCGAACATAAAGAACACTGAAGCTTTCTTT	CASSLSNIKNTEAFF
TRBV6-5	TRBD1	-	TRBJ2-7	TGTGCCAGCAGCGGGGACAGGGTTTACGAGCAGTACTTC	CASSGDRVYEQYF
TRBV28	TRBD2	-	TRBJ2-5	TGTGCCAGCACGCCTAGGGGAGGGCCCTGGTCCACAAAAGAGACCCAGTACTTC	CASTPRGGPWSTKETQYF
TRBV4-1	TRBD1	-	TRBJ2-3	TGCGCCAGCAGCATACGGGACAGGGGGTTTACAGATACGCAGTATTTT	CASSIRDRGFTDTQYF
TRBV6-1	-	-	TRBJ2-6	TGTGCCACTCTTTTGACAGGAGCTGGGGCCAACGTCCTGACTTTC	CATLLTGAGANVLTF
TRBV7-6	TRBD2	-	TRBJ2-3	TGTGCCAGCAGCTGGCCCGGGACTAGCGGTATCTCAGATACGCAGTATTTT	CASSWPGTSGISDTQYF
TRBV30	-	few	TRBJ2-1	TGTGCCTGGAGTCGGCGGGATTCCTACAATGAGCAGTTCTTC	CAWSRRDSYNEQFF
TRBV10-3	-	-	TRBJ2-2	TGTGCCATCAGTGAGTCCCCTGTCACCGGGGAGCTGTTTTTT	CAISESPVTGELFF
TRBV19	TRBD2	once	TRBJ2-1	TGTGCCAGTAGTTTAAGACTAGCGGCAGGCCCCTTCAATGAGCAGTTCTTC	CASSLRLAAGPFNEQFF
TRBV7-2	TRBD2	once	TRBJ2-5	TGTGCCAGCAGCTTATCTCTAGCGGGAGTCGAGACCCAGTACTTC	CASSLSLAGVETQYF
TRBV11-2	-	once	TRBJ2-7	TGTGCCAGCAATAGGGGGCAGGGAGGCTACGAGCAGTACTTC	CASNRGQGGYEQYF
TRBV7-8	TRBD2	-	TRBJ2-1	TGTGCCAGCAGCTTAGGCAGACTAGCGGGAAATCATGAGCAGTTCTTC	CASSLGRLAGNHEQFF
TRBV7-2	TRBD2	-	TRBJ2-1	TGTGCCAGCAGCTTAGAACTAGCGGGAGGAAATGAGCAGTTCTTC	CASSLELAGGNEQFF
TRBV6-1	-	-	TRBJ1-1	TGTGCCAGCAGTGATCGAGTGCGGGGGAACACTGAAGCTTTCTTT	CASSDRVRGNTEAFF
TRBV28	-	-	TRBJ1-3	TGTGCCAGCAGTTTAGCGGACACGTACGGAAACACCATATATTTT	CASSLADTYGNTIYF
TRBV27	TRBD1	-	TRBJ1-2	TGTGCCAGCAGGGGTTCCGGGACAGACTATGGCTACACCTTC	CASRGSGTDYGYTF
TRBV4-2	TRBD1	-	TRBJ1-6	TGTGCCAGCAGCCAAGACGGACAGGGGATTTCACCCCTCCACTTT	CASSQDGQGISPLHF
TRBV21-1	-	-	TRBJ2-2	TGTGCCAGCAGCCGATCGGGGACAGAGGGGTTCACCGGGGAGCTGTTTTTT	CASSRSGTEGFTGELFF
TRBV6-6	TRBD1	-	TRBJ1-1	TGTGCCAGCAGTAAGGACAGGGTGGCTGAAGCTTTCTTT	CASSKDRVAEAFF
TRBV9	TRBD2	-	TRBJ2-7	TGTGCCAGCAGCGCAGGACTAGACCACGAGCAGTACTTC	CASSAGLDHEQYF
TRBV7-2	TRBD2	once	TRBJ2-7	TGTGCCAGCAGCTTCGGACTAGCGGGGGGGCTCGAGCAGTACTTC	CASSFGLAGGLEQYF
TRBV11-2	-	-	TRBJ1-1	TGTGCCAGCAGCTTAGCGCCTCAGGGGACTGAAGCTTTCTTT	CASSLAPQGTEAFF